The rows below give T cell receptor beta chains drawn from one sample of a study of regulatory T cells in long-lasting Graves disease. Using its own MiXCR run on the multiplex PCR reads, TCRdb lists one record per CDR3 protein. The sample includes over 450,000 distinct CDR3 sequences, approximately 12% of them seen just once. The same specimen was also included in a second study, on T cells in Graves' hyperthyroidism and ophthalmopathy.

This specimen consisted of peripheral blood mononuclear cells (PBMCs), obtained at new diagnosis, from a patient treated with antithyroid drugs. The receptors here all came from a woman in her twenties or thirties with Graves disease. Both conserved end residues are part of each CDR3. The D gene is left open where the match is weak. Only part of the rows carry a size: once, few, many, or a class if the clone is expanded.

>TRBV29-1|TRBD2|many|TRBJ2-1
CSVEDLFGWEGDNEQFF
TGCAGCGTTGAAGATCTTTTCGGGTGGGAGGGAGACAATGAGCAGTTCTTC
>TRBV13|NA|many|TRBJ2-5
CASSERAGQETQYF
TGTGCCAGCAGCGAAAGAGCGGGCCAAGAGACCCAGTACTTC
>TRBV20-1|TRBD1|NA|TRBJ1-6
CSARRTGVNSPLHF
TGCAGTGCGAGACGGACAGGAGTGAATTCACCCCTCCACTTT
>TRBV20-1|NA|many|TRBJ2-3
CSAPGTPSTDTQYF
TGCAGTGCCCCCGGGACACCGAGCACAGATACGCAGTATTTT
>TRBV16|NA|many|TRBJ1-1
CASSPDSPNTEAFF
TGTGCCAGCAGCCCGGACAGCCCGAACACTGAAGCTTTCTTT
>TRBV30|NA|NA|TRBJ1-2
CAWRRGSDGYTF
TGTGCCTGGAGACGGGGCTCGGACGGCTACACCTTC
>TRBV6-1|NA|many|TRBJ2-1
CASSPPGVADNEQFF
TGTGCCAGCAGTCCCCCCGGGGTAGCAGACAATGAGCAGTTCTTC
>TRBV14|NA|NA|TRBJ2-5
CASPTKARGQYF
TGTGCCAGCCCGACTAAAGCGAGGGGCCAGTACTTC
>TRBV20-1|NA|many|TRBJ2-3
CSARVRAQGGPTDTQYF
TGCAGTGCTAGAGTACGGGCGCAGGGAGGACCCACAGATACGCAGTATTTT
>TRBV2|TRBD1|many|TRBJ1-2
CASSFTGVDGYTF
TGTGCCAGCAGCTTTACAGGGGTAGATGGCTACACCTTC
>TRBV28|NA|many|TRBJ1-4
CASSRGSMGNEKLFF
TGTGCCAGCAGTCGAGGGAGTATGGGGAATGAAAAACTGTTTTTT
>TRBV27|TRBD2|many|TRBJ2-7
CASSLKRDGSYEQYF
TGTGCCAGCAGTTTAAAGCGGGACGGCTCCTACGAGCAGTACTTC
>TRBV29-1|NA|few|TRBJ1-1
CSVTLGNKNTEAFF
TGCAGCGTTACTCTGGGCAATAAAAACACTGAAGCTTTCTTT
>TRBV9|NA|NA|TRBJ2-1
CASTKTSSEHNEQFF
TGTGCCAGCACCAAAACTAGCTCGGAACACAATGAGCAGTTCTTC
>TRBV7-2|NA|many|TRBJ2-3
CASSQGIGDTQYF
TGTGCCAGCAGCCAGGGTATTGGTGATACGCAGTATTTT
>TRBV29-1|NA|NA|TRBJ2-3
CSVDLDTQYF
TGCAGCGTTGATTTAGATACGCAGTATTTT
>TRBV11-2|NA|many|TRBJ2-5
CASSLNPQYF
TGTGCCAGCAGCTTAAACCCCCAGTACTTC
>TRBV6-5|TRBD2|many|TRBJ2-1
CASSYPLAGGQWFHNEQFF
TGTGCCAGCAGTTACCCGCTAGCGGGAGGGCAGTGGTTCCACAATGAGCAGTTCTTC
>TRBV18|NA|few|TRBJ2-7
CASSPPTGEQYF
TGTGCCAGCTCACCACCAACTGGGGAGCAGTACTTC
>TRBV6-1|TRBD2|many|TRBJ2-1
CASTRTSSDSYNEQFF
TGTGCCAGCACCCGGACTAGCTCCGACTCCTACAATGAGCAGTTCTTC
>TRBV28|NA|many|TRBJ2-5
CASSLKVRRAQETQYF
TGTGCCAGCAGTTTAAAAGTGCGGCGGGCCCAAGAGACCCAGTACTTC
>TRBV2|NA|many|TRBJ2-3
CASSEQQGTDTQYF
TGTGCCAGCAGTGAACAGCAGGGTACAGATACGCAGTATTTT
>TRBV5-1|TRBD2|NA|TRBJ2-7
CASSLDFGGRAEGYEQYF
TGCGCCAGCAGCTTGGATTTCGGCGGGAGGGCCGAGGGCTACGAGCAGTACTTC
>TRBV6-1|TRBD2|NA|TRBJ2-1
CASTPSGREVNEQFF
TGTGCCAGCACTCCGAGCGGGAGGGAAGTAAATGAGCAGTTCTTC
>TRBV7-9|TRBD2|NA|TRBJ2-1
CASSLTTSGKSEQFF
TGTGCCAGCAGCTTAACGACTAGCGGGAAGTCTGAGCAGTTCTTC
>TRBV3-1|NA|many|TRBJ2-2
CASSQASGTGELFF
TGTGCCAGCAGCCAAGCCTCGGGGACCGGGGAGCTGTTTTTT
>TRBV28|NA|many|TRBJ1-1
CASSLRVTVSTEAFF
TGTGCCAGCAGTCTGCGCGTGACGGTGAGCACTGAAGCTTTCTTT
>TRBV27|NA|many|TRBJ2-1
CASSLAGLHEQFF
TGTGCCAGCAGTTTAGCAGGGCTCCATGAGCAGTTCTTC
>TRBV28|NA|many|TRBJ1-4
CASSLWGRATNEKLFF
TGTGCCAGCAGTTTGTGGGGACGGGCAACTAATGAAAAACTGTTTTTT
>TRBV6-5|NA|many|TRBJ1-6
CASSYRTYNSPLHF
TGTGCCAGCAGTTACCGGACGTATAATTCACCCCTCCACTTT
>TRBV5-1|TRBD2|NA|TRBJ2-5
CASSLNPAGGETQYF
TGCGCCAGCAGCTTGAACCCAGCGGGAGGAGAGACCCAGTACTTC
>TRBV18|NA|many|TRBJ1-6
CASSPELKSPLHF
TGTGCCAGCTCACCAGAATTAAAATCACCCCTCCACTTT
>TRBV12-5|NA|NA|TRBJ2-5
CASGAESGETQYF
TGTGCTAGTGGTGCGGAGAGCGGGGAGACCCAGTACTTC
>TRBV28|TRBD2|NA|TRBJ2-3
CASSFSSGRSFGTQYF
TGTGCCAGCAGTTTCTCTAGCGGGAGGTCTTTTGGTACGCAGTATTTT
>TRBV7-9|NA|few|TRBJ1-3
CASSSGEGNTIYF
TGTGCCAGCAGCTCCGGAGAAGGAAACACCATATATTTT
>TRBV20-1|NA|many|TRBJ2-2
CSASGRVSVTGELFF
TGCAGTGCTTCCGGGCGGGTCAGCGTAACCGGGGAGCTGTTTTTT
>TRBV9|NA|many|TRBJ2-7
CASSAGTVAYEQYF
TGTGCCAGCAGCGCCGGGACGGTGGCCTACGAGCAGTACTTC
>TRBV3-1|TRBD2|many|TRBJ2-7
CASSPRGESYEQYF
TGTGCCAGCAGCCCACGGGGGGAATCCTACGAGCAGTACTTC
>TRBV6-1|TRBD1|many|TRBJ2-1
CASSPQGAGMDEQFF
TGTGCCAGCAGTCCACAGGGGGCGGGTATGGATGAGCAGTTCTTC
>TRBV5-1|NA|many|TRBJ2-3
CASSLVGAVPDTQYF
TGCGCCAGCAGCCTGGTCGGGGCAGTCCCAGATACGCAGTATTTT
>TRBV13|TRBD2|many|TRBJ2-5
CASGSGGVETQYF
TGTGCCAGCGGCTCCGGGGGGGTGGAGACCCAGTACTTC